This TCR beta chain stems from a study of T cell repertoires in cytomegalovirus infection. About the study: Used in the study were CMV epitopes, some recently identified and HLA-C-restricted, others well-studied and HLA-B-restricted.

There are 18 residues in the CDR3. Germline CDR1 is MGHRA and CDR2 is YSYEKL. The V segment lost 4 bases and the J segment 5 bases; nucleotides outside the gene matches: 12. Notes on the study in general: CMV-specific TCR beta clonotypes restricted by HLA-C dominated the ex vivo response.

A single record per CDR3 protein comes from TCRdb applying MiXCR to the reads. This repertoire shows 570,000 or so distinct CDR3 sequences, over 35% found once; its top ten account for 48%. Comment on this clonotype: As yet, its antigen is unknown.

The TCR was taken from a human donor in good health (CMV status not recorded). Some clones in this sample may be carry-over from other donors' samples. Sequences were derived from cultured PBMCs, sampled from culture after CMV antigen stimulation. V usage is TRBV4-1 and J usage is TRBJ2-5; 14 bases align to TRBD2. The CDR3: CASSLSGLAGGSGETQYF. The CDR3 region has the DNA TGCGCCAGCAGCCTGTCTGGACTAGCGGGGGGCTCCGGGGAGACCCAGTACTTC.